Presented here are 9 T cell receptor beta chains from one specimen sequenced in a study of blood T cell repertoires in COVID-19. Sequencing used immunoSEQ multiplex PCR; TCRdb keeps in-frame clones, though not all of them. The sample has around 300,000 clones, approximately 88% seen once. The source material was peripheral blood. The receptor source for this set is a woman aged 25-40 years with COVID-19, enrolled during active disease.

The chain joins TRBV4-2 to TRBJ1-2; 7 positions agree with TRBD1. The CDR3 loop spans 17 amino acids. The V gene end was trimmed by 4 bases and the J gene end by 7 bases; junction bases not matched to a gene: 18. Germline V gene sequence: CDR1 LGHNA, CDR2 YNFKEQ. The CDR3 sequence is CASSPGGTATFYVGYTF. The CDR3 region has the DNA TGTGCCAGCAGCCCAGGGGGGACAGCTACCTTCTATGTTGGCTACACCTTC.

The chain recombines TRBV6-5 with TRBJ1-2; TRBD1 aligns across 8 bases. Germline V CDR1 and CDR2: MNHEY, SVGAGI. The J segment lost 8 bases and the V segment lost 7 bases, leaving 12 bases of the junction unmatched. This CDR3 region has 14 residues. The CDR3 loop reads CASTLLTGEKGYTF. The CDR3 DNA follows: TGTGCCAGCACCCTCTTGACAGGGGAAAAGGGCTACACCTTC.

The J gene is TRBJ1-3, the V gene TRBV29-1; 11 bases agree with TRBD1. The CDR3 totals 15 residues. Germline loops: CDR1 SQVTM, CDR2 ANQGSEA. After removal of 6 bases from V and 3 bases from J, the junction contained 7 bases not matched to a gene. The CDR3: CSVADRGQDGNTIYF. CDR3 coding DNA: TGCAGCGTGGCGGACAGGGGGCAGGATGGAAACACCATATATTTT.

The chain combines TRBV7-8 with TRBJ1-1, with TRBD1 matching 8 bases. V was pared by 2 bases and J by 5 bases, with 13 bases of the junction left unmatched. This CDR3 is 17 amino acids long. The V gene's germline CDR1 is SGHVS and CDR2 FQNEAQ. Here the CDR3 reads CASSLRRQGRSVTEAFF. The DNA of the CDR3 is TGTGCCAGCAGCTTACGCCGACAGGGGCGCTCGGTAACTGAAGCTTTCTTT.

This clone has a single count. This specimen includes other DNA sequences encoding the same CDR3. The rearrangement links TRBV11-2 to TRBJ1-1; D gene ambiguous. CDR1 and CDR2 (germline): SGHAT, FQNNGV. There are 14 residues in the CDR3. V was clipped by 3 bases and J by 1 base, with 9 bases between them. DNA of the CDR3: TGTGCCAGCAGCTTCCCGAGACAGAACACTGAAGCTTTCTTT. Amino acid sequence: CASSFPRQNTEAFF.

The table lists this clone with a count of one. This rearrangement joins TRBV5-6 to TRBJ2-1, with D uncertain. Deletions cut 1 base from V and 9 bases from J, with 14 bases between. Germline-derived CDR1 and CDR2 are SGHDT and YYEEEE. The CDR3 is 14 residues long. CDR3 bases: TGTGCCAGCAGCTTGTCTGAAACCCGTAGTGAGCAGTTCTTC. Residues: CASSLSETRSEQFF.

The chain is built from TRBV6-2 or TRBV6-3 and TRBJ1-1, with a weak D call TRBD1 (5 bases). CDR1 and CDR2 (germline): MNHEY, SVGEGT. Between the trimmed V and J ends, which lost 2 bases and 10 bases, there was a span of 8 bases. The CDR3 loop spans 11 amino acids. In nucleotides, the CDR3 is TGTGCCAGCAGTTACAGGGGAACAGCTTTCTTT. This encodes CASSYRGTAFF.

J is TRBJ2-7 and V is TRBV27, with D possibly TRBD1 on 6 matching bases. CDR3 length: 15 residues. Between the trimmed V and J ends, which lost 6 bases and 0 bases, there was a span of 15 bases. Germline-derived CDR1 and CDR2 are MNHEY and SMNVEV (reference sequence). The CDR3 nucleotides are TGTGCCAGCAGCTGGGGGCAGGAGAACTCCTACGAGCAGTACTTC. It encodes CASSWGQENSYEQYF.

This clone is a singleton in its sample. The CDR3 region has the DNA TGTGCCAGCAGCGCCGGGACAGGGAAAGAAAACACCATATATTTT. Its protein is CASSAGTGKENTIYF. The genes are TRBV9 and TRBJ1-3; 9 bases agree with TRBD1. This CDR3 spans 15 amino acids. Germline V gene lookup returns CDR1 SGDLS and CDR2 YYNGEE. V trimming: 3 bases; J trimming: 6 bases; junction bases outside the gene matches: 7.